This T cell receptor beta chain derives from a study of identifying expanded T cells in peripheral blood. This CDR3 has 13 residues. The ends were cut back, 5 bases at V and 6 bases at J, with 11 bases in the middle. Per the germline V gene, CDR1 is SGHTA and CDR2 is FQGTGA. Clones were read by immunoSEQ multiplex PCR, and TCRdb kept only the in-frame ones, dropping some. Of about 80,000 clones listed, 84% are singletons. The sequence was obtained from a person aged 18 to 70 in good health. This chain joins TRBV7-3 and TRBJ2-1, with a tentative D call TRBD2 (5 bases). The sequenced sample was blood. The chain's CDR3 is CASSAGLVNEQFF. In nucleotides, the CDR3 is TGTGCCAGCAGCGCCGGACTCGTCAATGAGCAGTTCTTC.